The 2 T cell receptor beta chains given below trace back to one sample, sequenced in a study of patients and donors after allogeneic stem cell transplantation. TCRdb re-called the RT-PCR reads through MiXCR, storing one row per CDR3 protein. The sample lists more than 150,000 distinct CDR3 sequences, about a quarter seen once, with approximately 26% in the top ten. The sequenced material came from blood, either unsorted or a sorted T cell fraction (not recorded which). Receptors were obtained from a human donor who was either an allogeneic HSCT recipient or a stem cell or donor lymphocyte infusion donor (not recorded which). It is not recorded whose cells these are; they may come from a transplant donor.

The chain has TRBV12-3 or TRBV12-4 and TRBJ1-2; TRBD1 is a possible D gene (6 bases). Trimming removed 5 bases from V and 4 bases from J, with 20 bases in between. CDR3 size: 16 residues. Here the CDR3 DNA reads TGTGCCAGCAGTAGGTCCCCAGGGGAGGGAAGCTATGGCTACACCTTC. As protein: CASSRSPGEGSYGYTF.

This clonotype has a handful of counts. J is TRBJ1-3 and V is TRBV7-8, with no clear D. V was cut by 2 bases and J by 0 bases, with 17 bases left in between. The CDR3 sequence is 18 residues long. Germline CDR1 reads SGHVS; CDR2 reads FQNEAQ. Here the CDR3 reads CASSLPLVPLSSGNTIYF. The CDR3 DNA follows: TGTGCCAGCAGCTTACCCTTGGTGCCACTGAGCTCTGGAAACACCATATATTTT.